The clone carrying this T cell receptor beta chain was counted once. What it recognizes is unknown. This record belongs to a study of chemoradiotherapy in HPV16-positive cancers. Overall study context: Functional T-cell assays on a couple of HPV16-positive patients' cells defined candidate HPV-specific clones and common TCR motifs. Study-level findings and limits: For HPV16-positive patients, expanding HPV-responsive T cells associated with longer recurrence-free survival.

Using immunoSEQ multiplex PCR, the repertoire was profiled, and TCRdb retains in-frame clones only, with some absent. The sample lists around 30,000 clones, about 92% occurring once. The CDR3 is made up of 15 amino acids. CDR1 is ENHRY and CDR2 is SYGVKD in the germline V gene. Trimming shortened V by 0 bases and J by 0 bases, and 6 bases separated the two germline ends. The source of this sequence is a human donor with HPV-associated anogenital cancer. The sample was blood, taken from a patient who underwent chemoradiotherapy. The rearrangement uses TRBV10-3 and TRBJ1-3; D gene unclear. The CDR3 loop is CAISESPSSGNTIYF. CDR3 coding DNA: TGTGCCATCAGTGAGTCGCCCAGCTCTGGAAACACCATATATTTT.